The clone carrying this TCR beta chain showed up just a few times. V was pared by 6 bases and J by 4 bases, with 17 bases between. The CDR3 covers 14 residues. Germline V CDR1 and CDR2: DFQATT, SNEGSKA (reference sequence). The data derive from a study of T-cell memory formation after mild COVID-19. MiXCR, applied by TCRdb to the 5' RACE reads, yields one record per CDR3 protein. The sample shows fewer than 350,000 distinct CDR3 sequences, approximately 16% of them seen only once. V and J are TRBV20-1 and TRBJ2-3; TRBD2 is a possible D gene (5 bases). The receptor was isolated from a man between 18 and 29 years old who had mild COVID-19 (a few samples of this study predate the infection). Cell type and time point are not known. The specimen was PBMCs or a T cell subset sorted from them (not recorded which). CDR3 coding DNA: TGCAGTGCAAAGAGGCCCACTAGTGCAGATACGCAGTATTTT. Translated, it gives CSAKRPTSADTQYF.